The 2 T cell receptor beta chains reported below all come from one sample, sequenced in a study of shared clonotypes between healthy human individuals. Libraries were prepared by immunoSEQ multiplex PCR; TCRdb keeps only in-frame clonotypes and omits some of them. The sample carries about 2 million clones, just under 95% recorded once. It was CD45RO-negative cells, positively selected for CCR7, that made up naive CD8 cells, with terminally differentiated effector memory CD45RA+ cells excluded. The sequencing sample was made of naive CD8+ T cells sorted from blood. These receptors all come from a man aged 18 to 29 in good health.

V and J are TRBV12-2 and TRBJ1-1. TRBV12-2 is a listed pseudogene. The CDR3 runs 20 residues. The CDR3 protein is CASRFSCLDCPGRSNTEAFF. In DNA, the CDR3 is TGTGCAAGTCGCTTTAGTTGCCTGGACTGTCCGGGACGGTCGAACACTGAAGCTTTCTTT.

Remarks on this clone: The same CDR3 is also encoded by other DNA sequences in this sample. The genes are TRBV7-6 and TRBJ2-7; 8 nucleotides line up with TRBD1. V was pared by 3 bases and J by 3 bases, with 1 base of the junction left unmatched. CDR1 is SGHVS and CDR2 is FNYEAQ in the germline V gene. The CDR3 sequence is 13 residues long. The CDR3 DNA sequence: TGTGCCAGCAGCTTGGGGACAGGCTACGAGCAGTACTTC. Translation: CASSLGTGYEQYF.